Listed below are T cell receptor beta chains from one sample, sequenced in a study of T cell responses to AZD1222 COVID-19 vaccine. TCRdb's copy holds only in-frame clones and misses some; the assay was immunoSEQ multiplex PCR. The sample yields some 200,000 clones, more than 80% seen once. This sample comprised peripheral blood, obtained 28 days after the second dose of the MenACWY control vaccine. The receptor set was obtained from an adult who received the MenACWY meningococcal vaccine as a control. The conserved cysteine and the conserved F or W are not part of the CDR3 here.

V gene	CDR3 length	J gene	CDR3 protein
TRBV7-2	14	TRBJ2-5	ASSPGTSGNQETQY
TRBV7-3	16	TRBJ1-2	ASSLKCTEPCFNYGYT
TRBV25-1	11	TRBJ1-2	ASSAGQVYGYT
TRBV7-9	13	TRBJ1-1	ASSLAGGAVTEAF
TRBV10-3	11	TRBJ2-7	AITEYRTSEQY
TRBV19	11	TRBJ1-2	ASSTDRVRGYT
TRBV6-5	11	TRBJ1-1	ASSSRGFTEAF
TRBV10-1	11	TRBJ2-5	ASSGSGQETQY
TRBV27	13	TRBJ2-7	ASSLRLAGSYEQY
TRBV18	11	TRBJ2-3	ASSRDFRDTQY
TRBV4-1	13	TRBJ1-5	ASSQDGGSNQPQH
TRBV29-1	10	TRBJ2-7	SVGTPGHEQY
TRBV27	14	TRBJ2-1	ASSSTGTALPNEQF
TRBV7-9	11	TRBJ1-2	ASSHDRDYGYT
TRBV7-3	11	TRBJ1-2	ASSADRASGYT
TRBV5-1	13	TRBJ2-3	ASSLSGDYTDTQY
TRBV10-3	18	TRBJ2-2	AISVFGTGRMFANTGELF
TRBV7-9	12	TRBJ1-2	ASSSDRGQYGYT
TRBV7-9	11	TRBJ1-1	ASSLAGTGMAF
TRBV5-4	14	TRBJ2-2	ASSLGGLPNTGELF
TRBV29-1	11	TRBJ1-1	SVNFRGNTEAF
TRBV3-1/TRBV3-2	13	TRBJ2-1	ASSHLWDSYNEQF
TRBV19	10	TRBJ1-6	AVGQYNSPLH
TRBV24-1	15	TRBJ2-1	ATSDLRTSGRDNEQF
TRBV5-1	14	TRBJ2-3	ASSMPGTESTDTQY
TRBV7-2	13	TRBJ1-2	ASSLVVGRSYGYT
TRBV6-1	14	TRBJ2-5	ASSVIPTHVGETQY
TRBV5-1	15	TRBJ1-2	ASSLAGHTSTNYGYT
TRBV6-2/TRBV6-3	13	TRBJ1-5	ASTPTGYSNQPQH
TRBV7-2	12	TRBJ1-2	ASSPRTYNYGYT
TRBV12-5	16	TRBJ1-1	ASGFRGQGKSRDTEAF
TRBV6-5	13	TRBJ2-7	ASSLAGGGSYEQY
TRBV14	11	TRBJ1-5	ASSQWGNQPQH
TRBV10-2	11	TRBJ2-2	ASGTVNTGELF
TRBV6-5	12	TRBJ2-2	ASGRVFVSGELF
TRBV19	13	TRBJ2-1	ASSIVLVSYNEQF
TRBV27	12	TRBJ1-2	ASSLDRDNYGYT
TRBV3-1/TRBV3-2	10	TRBJ2-7	ASGLAADEQY
TRBV3-1/TRBV3-2	11	TRBJ2-1	ASSAQRDNEQF
TRBV4-2	13	TRBJ1-4	ASSQVARVDEKLF
TRBV19	12	TRBJ1-6	ASSLGQGISPLH
TRBV12-3/TRBV12-4	10	TRBJ2-7	ASSGGFGEQY
TRBV29-1	11	TRBJ2-7	SQGLNDYYEQY
TRBV20-1	8	TRBJ1-2	SATFRDHT
TRBV14	12	TRBJ2-6	ASSHGAGANVLT
TRBV7-9	14	TRBJ1-1	ASSFTGGGMNTEAF
TRBV11-1	12	TRBJ2-3	ASSSSQGIDTQY
TRBV6-5	12	TRBJ2-7	ASSYDDRGYEQY
TRBV7-2	12	TRBJ1-1	ASSLQGDTPPAF
TRBV3-1/TRBV3-2	11	TRBJ1-2	ASSFGVDYGYT
TRBV7-2	11	TRBJ2-1	ASSLGSLNEQF
TRBV24-1	11	TRBJ2-7	ATSDLTGYEQY
TRBV30	15	TRBJ1-5	AWGRRETGRRNQPQH
TRBV6-1	13	TRBJ2-3	ASSERVGGTDTQY
TRBV10-1	15	TRBJ2-2	ASSAQRLIKDTGELF